The 13 T cell receptor beta chains below were found in one sample sequenced in a study of cytomegalovirus exposure and HLA in healthy donors (dated by TCRdb to 2017 to 2019). Libraries were constructed by the immunoSEQ multiplex PCR assay. For the multiplex PCR, a mixture combining 60 forward primers for TCR Vbeta segments and 13 reverse primers for TCR Jbeta segments was used. TCRdb holds this immuneACCESS table with in-frame rearrangements only. Some clones are missing; in checked studies, unresolved V genes explain under half, and the rest has no known cause. The sample table lists fewer than 250,000 clones, around 73% of them with a count of one. 3% to 4% of the sample belongs to the ten largest clones. The sequenced sample consisted of PBMCs. These receptor sequences come from a male donor in good health and CMV-seronegative.

The V call is TRBV29-1, the J call TRBJ1-2; D might be TRBD1 (5 bases). Looked up from germline, CDR1 is SQVTM and CDR2 is ANQGSEA. Between the trimmed V and J ends, which lost 7 bases and 7 bases, there was a span of 19 bases. The CDR3 is made up of 13 amino acids. The CDR3 coding sequence is TGCAGCGCTGGAGGGGAGGGCATCAGTGGCTACACCTTC. This codes for CSAGGEGISGYTF.

The chain carries TRBV6-1 and TRBJ2-1, with TRBD1 identical over 7 bases. Germline CDR1 is MNHNS and CDR2 is SASEGT. V gave up 7 bases and J gave up 8 bases; unmatched junction bases: 11. The CDR3 sequence is 14 residues long. CDR3 nucleotide sequence: TGTGCCAGCACCCCCGTTGAGGGGGCGGATGAGCAGTTCTTC. Translation gives CASTPVEGADEQFF.

The chain carries TRBV6-1 and TRBJ2-5; 8 nucleotides agree with TRBD2. The germline V gene has CDR1 MNHNS and CDR2 SASEGT. The CDR3 is 17 amino acids. With 2 bases clipped from V and 2 bases from J, the junction kept 10 bases outside the gene matches. CDR3 region: CASSEHWASGHQETQYF. CDR3 sequence (DNA): TGTGCCAGCAGTGAACACTGGGCTAGCGGGCATCAAGAGACCCAGTACTTC.

The rearrangement links TRBV1 to TRBJ2-3; TRBD2 reflects the table's D call only, with no check against the DNA. TRBV1 is listed as a pseudogene. The CDR3 totals 12 residues. CDR3 protein: CTSSPGADTQYF. The CDR3 region has the DNA TGCACCAGCAGCCCGGGGGCAGATACGCAGTATTTT.

The chain joins TRBV5-8 to TRBJ2-1, with 10 nucleotides matching TRBD1. The V segment lost 4 bases and the J segment 7 bases; nucleotides outside the gene matches: 14. CDR3 length: 17 residues. Germline V gene lookup returns CDR1 SGHTS and CDR2 YDEGEE. The CDR3 nucleotides are TGTGCCAGCAGCCGAAACCCGGGACAGGGGATCCCAAATGAGCAGTTCTTC. Amino acid sequence: CASSRNPGQGIPNEQFF.

This chain connects TRBV27 to TRBJ1-1, with unresolved D. CDR1 MNHEY and CDR2 SMNVEV come from the germline V gene (reference sequence). V was cut by 3 bases and J by 3 bases, with 8 bases left in between. The CDR3 has 13 amino acids. The CDR3 loop reads CASSFEGYTEAFF. Written as DNA, the CDR3 is TGTGCCAGCAGTTTTGAGGGATACACTGAAGCTTTCTTT.

The chain carries TRBV9 and TRBJ1-5, with D tentatively TRBD1 (6 bases). V was clipped by 0 bases and J by 3 bases, with 7 bases between them. The V gene's germline CDR1 is SGDLS and CDR2 YYNGEE. The CDR3 has 14 amino acids. The CDR3 DNA follows: TGTGCCAGCAGCGTAGCAGGGGTCAATCAGCCCCAGCATTTT. It is translated as CASSVAGVNQPQHF.

The V and J genes are TRBV11-1 and TRBJ2-1; 10 bases are shared with TRBD2. The CDR3 loop spans 17 amino acids. The germline CDR1 and CDR2 sequences are SGHAT and FQDESV (reference sequence). The V gene end was trimmed by 2 bases and the J gene end by 9 bases; junction bases not matched to a gene: 13. In nucleotides, the CDR3 is TGTGCCAGCAGCTTATTTGGATCTAGCGGGAGAACGACTGAGCAGTTCTTC. Its protein product is CASSLFGSSGRTTEQFF.

The chain couples TRBV19 to TRBJ1-1; 7 bases agree with TRBD1. Looked up from germline, CDR1 is LNHDA and CDR2 is SQIVND (reference sequence). The CDR3 contains 14 residues. The J segment lost 1 base and the V segment lost 8 bases, leaving 7 bases of the junction unmatched. CDR3 sequence: CASGDRLWNTEAFF. The CDR3, as DNA: TGTGCCAGTGGGGACAGACTATGGAACACTGAAGCTTTCTTT.

The V gene is TRBV19, the J gene TRBJ2-7; D remains unclear. Trimming took 4 bases from V and 2 from J, leaving 6 bases between them. Germline V lookup: CDR1 LNHDA, CDR2 SQIVND (reference sequence). CDR3 length equals 12 residues. CDR3 sequence: CASSNSPYEQYF. CDR3 DNA sequence: TGTGCCAGTAGTAACAGCCCCTACGAGCAGTACTTC.

In its sample, this clone was seen once. The chain carries TRBV6-1 and TRBJ1-2, with D perhaps TRBD1 (6 bases). The CDR3 spans 14 residues. CDR1 is MNHNS and CDR2 is SASEGT in the germline V gene. V was trimmed by 3 bases and J by 7 bases, leaving 15 bases between them. Here the CDR3 reads CASSDRGSAVGYTF. The CDR3 DNA sequence: TGTGCCAGCAGTGACAGGGGTTCGGCGGTTGGCTACACCTTC.

This CDR3 reads CASRGHLAGLSYEQYF. The CDR3 region has the DNA TGCGCCAGCAGGGGGCACTTAGCGGGCCTCTCCTACGAGCAGTACTTC. The chain couples TRBV10-2 to TRBJ2-5, with TRBD2 matching over 7 bases. The end of the DNA is better explained by TRBJ2-7, so the J call may be wrong. The germline V gene has CDR1 WSHSY and CDR2 SAAADI. This CDR3 is 16 amino acids long.

The genes are TRBV5-1 and TRBJ2-1; TRBD2 aligns across 13 bases. The CDR3 covers 16 residues. J lost 5 bases, V lost 2 bases, and 4 bases had no gene match. The V gene's germline CDR1 is SGHRS and CDR2 YFSETQ. CDR3 DNA: TGCGCCAGCAGCTTCTCCGGGACTAGCGGGGACAATGAGCAGTTCTTC. Protein sequence: CASSFSGTSGDNEQFF.